A single sample gave rise to the 9 T cell receptor beta chains below, sequenced in a study of cytomegalovirus exposure and HLA in healthy donors (dated by TCRdb to 2017 to 2019). The method was the immunoSEQ multiplex PCR assay. The multiplex PCR relied on a mix of 60 forward primers for TCR Vbeta segments and 13 reverse primers for TCR Jbeta segments. Drawn from immuneACCESS, this table holds only the in-frame rearrangements with V and J called that TCRdb kept. Clones are partly lost; checked studies trace under half to an unresolved V gene and leave the rest unexplained. The sample table lists 110,000 or so clones, 60% to 85% of them with a count of one. Together, the top ten hold roughly 3% of the sample. Sequencing input: PBMCs. These receptors all come from a woman aged 40 to 50 in good health and CMV-seropositive.

The chain has TRBV9 and TRBJ2-2; D may be TRBD2 (6 bases). Germline V CDR1 and CDR2: SGDLS, YYNGEE. With 0 bases removed from V and 2 bases from J, the gap between germline ends came to 8 bases. The CDR3 has 15 amino acids. Here the CDR3 DNA reads TGTGCCAGCAGCGTAGGGGGACTTAACACCGGGGAGCTGTTTTTT. It is translated as CASSVGGLNTGELFF.

The chain has TRBV21-1 and TRBJ2-2; TRBD1, the D gene given by the table, was not confirmed from the DNA. TRBV21-1 is termed a pseudogene. The CDR3 has 14 residues. The CDR3 reads CASSTGQGAGELFF. CDR3 coding DNA: TGTGCCAGCAGCACGGGACAGGGTGCCGGGGAGCTGTTTTTT.

The V call is TRBV5-1, the J call TRBJ1-3, with D perhaps TRBD1 (6 bases). The CDR3 spans 16 residues. V was shortened by 4 bases and J by 1 base, with 15 bases between the two germline ends. Per germline, CDR1 SGHRS and CDR2 YFSETQ. The CDR3 DNA sequence: TGCGCCAGCAGCACACAGGGAGGGCGGTCTGGAAACACCATATATTTT. Protein sequence: CASSTQGGRSGNTIYF.

The chain is built from TRBV6-6 and TRBJ2-1; 8 positions match TRBD1. V dropped 5 bases and J dropped 1; count of bases not matched to a gene: 4. Germline V lookup: CDR1 MNHNY, CDR2 SVGAGI (reference sequence). The CDR3 runs 15 residues. CDR3 nucleotide sequence: TGTGCCAGCAGTACCGGACAGGGATCCTACAATGAGCAGTTCTTC. Translating gives CASSTGQGSYNEQFF.

A note on this clone: The junction does not match germline at one end; this may be a read error. This chain connects TRBV7-7 to TRBJ2-5; TRBD2 matches 14 bases. CDR3 length: 17 amino acids. Germline V gene lookup returns CDR1 SSHAT and CDR2 FNYEAQ (reference sequence). The CDR3 loop is CASSPGLAGETQETQYF. CDR3 nucleotides: TGTGCTAGCAGCCCGGGACTAGCGGGAGAGACACAAGAGACCCAGTACTTC. Filled out from reference TRBV7-7 and TRBJ2-5, the complete variable domain reads GAGVSQSPRYKVTKRGQDVTLRCDPISSHATLYWYQQALGQGPEFLTYFNYEAQPDKSGLPSDRFSAERPEGSISTLTIQRTEQRDSAMYRCASSPGLAGETQETQYFGPGTRLLVL.

J is TRBJ2-3 and V is TRBV6-5; D is possibly TRBD2 (6 bases). Per the germline V gene, CDR1 is MNHEY and CDR2 is SVGAGI. The V end lost 0 bases, the J end lost 0 bases, and 10 bases lay between the germline ends. This CDR3 spans 16 amino acids. CDR3 sequence (DNA): TGTGCCAGCAGTTACTCGGGACTCCTTAGCACAGATACGCAGTATTTT. It codes for CASSYSGLLSTDTQYF.

This clone appeared a single time. The genes are TRBV28 and TRBJ1-5; D might be TRBD1 (5 bases). CDR1 and CDR2 from the germline V gene are MDHEN and SYDVKM. V was cut by 8 bases and J by 0 bases, with 11 bases left in between. The CDR3 has 14 amino acids. CDR3 sequence reads: CASVTDNSNQPQHF. CDR3 sequence (DNA): TGTGCCAGCGTCACGGACAATAGCAATCAGCCCCAGCATTTT.

The V and J genes are TRBV6-5 and TRBJ2-5; TRBD2 might be the D (6 bases). CDR3 length: 13 amino acids. Looked up from germline, CDR1 is MNHEY and CDR2 is SVGAGI. Trimming pared 5 bases from V and 4 bases from J, leaving 11 bases between. As DNA, the CDR3 is TGTGCCAGCAGTGTGGGACTTGGAGAGACCCAGTACTTC. Translating it yields CASSVGLGETQYF.

This chain connects TRBV4-2 to TRBJ2-3; no reliable D call. CDR1 LGHNA and CDR2 YNFKEQ come from the germline V gene. The CDR3 covers 13 residues. V was clipped by 3 bases and J by 5 bases, with 9 bases between them. CDR3 amino acids: CASSHEPGDTQYF. CDR3 coding DNA: TGTGCCAGCAGCCACGAGCCGGGAGATACGCAGTATTTT.